The 18 T cell receptor beta chains below all came from one sample that was sequenced in a study of cytomegalovirus exposure and HLA in healthy donors. Sequencing was performed with immunoSEQ multiplex PCR; in TCRdb, only in-frame clones are kept and a portion is missing. The sample yields a few hundred thousand clones, 90% seen once. Sequencing input: PBMCs. These receptors all stem from a woman younger than 45 in good health and CMV-seronegative.

The gene calls are TRBV13 and TRBJ1-5; perhaps TRBD1 as D (5 bases). Trimming removed 5 bases at V and 2 bases at J, with 10 bases between. The CDR3 covers 14 residues. From germline, CDR1 is PRHDT and CDR2 FYEKMQ (reference sequence). CDR3: CASSVWGGNQPQHF. The CDR3 region has the DNA TGTGCCAGCAGCGTTTGGGGGGGCAATCAGCCCCAGCATTTT.

The genes are TRBV6-5 and TRBJ2-7; no definite D call. The CDR3 totals 13 residues. The germline gives CDR1 MNHEY, CDR2 SVGAGI. V dropped 6 bases and J dropped 1 base, with 10 bases sitting between them. Here the CDR3 reads CASSNPGSYEQYF. CDR3 sequence (DNA): TGTGCCAGCAGCAACCCCGGGTCCTACGAGCAGTACTTC.

This rearrangement joins TRBV4-1 to TRBJ1-5, with 7 bases lining up with TRBD1. Per the germline V gene, CDR1 is MGHRA and CDR2 is YSYEKL. With 1 base clipped from V and 5 bases from J, the junction kept 8 bases outside the gene matches. The CDR3 consists of 16 residues. The chain's CDR3 is CASSQVNRGADQPQHF. In DNA form, the CDR3 reads TGCGCCAGCAGCCAAGTCAACAGGGGCGCTGATCAGCCCCAGCATTTT.

V and J are TRBV4-1 and TRBJ2-7; D is possibly TRBD2 (6 bases). The CDR3 totals 13 residues. The V gene's germline CDR1 is MGHRA and CDR2 YSYEKL. V gave up 4 bases and J gave up 6 bases, with 13 bases separating them. The CDR3 DNA follows: TGCGCCAGCAGCCGACGGGAGAGGGCCGAGCAGTACTTC. This codes for CASSRRERAEQYF.

The gene calls are TRBV18 and TRBJ2-7; D uncertain. Trimming removed 3 bases from V and 4 bases from J, with 10 bases in between. This CDR3 is built from 13 residues. The germline gives CDR1 KGHSH, CDR2 LQKENI. In DNA form, the CDR3 reads TGTGCCAGCTCACCGATCGAGAGATACGAGCAGTACTTC. Its translation is CASSPIERYEQYF. The whole variable domain, filled in from reference TRBV18 and TRBJ2-7, reads NAGVMQNPRHLVRRRGQEARLRCSPMKGHSHVYWYRQLPEEGLKFMVYLQKENIIDESGMPKERFSAEFPKEGPSILRIQQVVRGDSAAYFCASSPIERYEQYFGPGTRLTVT.

This chain uses TRBV4-1 with TRBJ2-7; 8 positions match TRBD1. CDR1 is MGHRA and CDR2 is YSYEKL in the germline V gene. CDR3 length: 16 amino acids. With 0 bases clipped from V and 4 bases from J, the junction kept 8 bases outside the gene matches. The CDR3 DNA reads TGCGCCAGCAGCCAAGATCAGGACAGGGTAGGTTACGAGCAGTACTTC. Encoded protein: CASSQDQDRVGYEQYF.

This chain uses TRBV6-5 with TRBJ2-2; 9 positions agree with TRBD1. V shed 4 bases, J shed 6 bases, and the junction held 3 bases outside the gene matches. Germline V CDR1 and CDR2: MNHEY, SVGAGI. The CDR3 covers 14 residues. This chain's CDR3 is CASSFGQGPGELFF. The CDR3 bases are TGTGCCAGCAGTTTCGGACAGGGGCCCGGGGAGCTGTTTTTT.

In regard to this clone: Different DNA sequences within this sample yield the same CDR3. J is TRBJ2-7 and V is TRBV9, with D perhaps TRBD1 (6 bases). V lost 0 bases to trimming and J lost 3 bases, with 10 bases between them. CDR1 and CDR2 from the germline V gene are SGDLS and YYNGEE. The CDR3 is made up of 14 amino acids. CDR3 protein: CASSVAEGGYEQYF. The CDR3 DNA sequence: TGTGCCAGCAGCGTAGCGGAAGGGGGCTACGAGCAGTACTTC.

V and J are TRBV2 and TRBJ2-7; tentatively, D is TRBD1 (6 bases). V was pared by 7 bases and J by 2 bases, with 15 bases between. This CDR3 is 14 amino acids long. Germline CDR1 SNHLY, CDR2 FYNNEI. Here the CDR3 reads CASNAGEPTYEQYF. The CDR3 DNA sequence: TGTGCCAGCAATGCAGGGGAACCTACCTACGAGCAGTACTTC.

V gene TRBV5-1 combines with J gene TRBJ2-7, with 10 positions matching TRBD1. The germline CDR1 and CDR2 sequences are SGHRS and YFSETQ. The length of the CDR3 is 15 residues. Trimming took 4 bases from V and 4 from J; bases not matched to a gene: 8. CDR3 in DNA: TGCGCCAGCAGCATAGGGACAGGGGTTGTATACGAGCAGTACTTC. Its translation is CASSIGTGVVYEQYF.

This clone appeared once. The chain carries TRBV5-6 and TRBJ2-5, with D perhaps assigned TRBD1 or TRBD2 (5 bases each). From germline, CDR1 is SGHDT and CDR2 YYEEEE. Trimming removed 3 bases from V and 2 bases from J, with 20 bases in between. This CDR3 contains 17 residues. This CDR3 reads CASSSPVQGRDQETQYF. In DNA, the CDR3 is TGTGCCAGCAGCTCCCCCGTCCAGGGACGGGATCAAGAGACCCAGTACTTC.

This clone has just one count. DNA of the CDR3: TGCAGCGTTACCCGGACTAGCGGGAGTCGGTATGAGCAGTTCTTC. Its translation is CSVTRTSGSRYEQFF. The chain recombines TRBV29-1 with TRBJ2-1; 13 nucleotides line up with TRBD2. Germline V CDR1 and CDR2: SQVTM, ANQGSEA. This CDR3 has 15 amino acids. V lost 5 bases and J lost 8; bases outside the gene matches: 9.

This clone was seen more than once but under ten times. The rearrangement uses TRBV10-2 and TRBJ1-5; no clear D gene. V was trimmed by 7 bases and J by 4 bases, leaving 8 bases between them. Germline V gene data show CDR1 as WSHSY and CDR2 as SAAADI. The CDR3 covers 12 residues. The CDR3: CASMEKNQPQHF. The CDR3, as DNA: TGCGCCAGCATGGAGAAGAATCAGCCCCAGCATTTT.

CDR3 protein: CARVAGGDTQYF. The CDR3 DNA reads TGTGCCAGAGTAGCGGGAGGAGATACGCAGTATTTT. V gene TRBV2 combines with J gene TRBJ2-3, with TRBD2 matching 10 bases. The CDR3 extends over 12 amino acids. Germline loops: CDR1 SNHLY, CDR2 FYNNEI. J lost 5 bases, V lost 9 bases, and 2 bases had no gene match.

V usage is TRBV2 and J usage is TRBJ1-5; D perhaps matches TRBD1 (6 bases). CDR3 length: 15 amino acids. V was cut by 6 bases and J by 1 base, with 13 bases left in between. Germline V CDR1 and CDR2: SNHLY, FYNNEI. As DNA, the CDR3 is TGTGCCAGCAGAACCGGGACACTAAGCAATCAGCCCCAGCATTTT. Translation gives CASRTGTLSNQPQHF.

This chain links TRBV28 with TRBJ2-7, with D possibly being TRBD1 (6 bases). Germline V gene sequence: CDR1 MDHEN, CDR2 SYDVKM. The CDR3 totals 13 residues. Trimming removed 2 bases at V and 2 bases at J, with 7 bases between. CDR3 coding DNA: TGTGCCAGCAGTTTACAGGGGCCCTACGAGCAGTACTTC. Protein product: CASSLQGPYEQYF.

This chain joins TRBV4-2 and TRBJ2-6; 8 bases match TRBD1. The CDR3 is 23 residues long. CDR1 and CDR2 from the germline V gene are LGHNA and YNFKEQ. V dropped 1 base and J dropped 0; count of bases not matched to a gene: 20. For the CDR3, the DNA is TGTGCCAGCAGCCAAGTCGGTCCCGGGACAGGCCTTAAAAAAAACTCTGGGGCCAACGTCCTGACTTTC. Its translation: CASSQVGPGTGLKKNSGANVLTF.

This chain joins TRBV2 and TRBJ2-1; the D gene is possibly TRBD2 (5 bases). The CDR3 runs to 13 residues. Looked up from germline, CDR1 is SNHLY and CDR2 is FYNNEI. The CDR3, as DNA: TGTGCGCCAGTTCGGGAACGGTCCTCGCCGCAGTTCTTC. This encodes CAPVRERSSPQFF. Together with reference TRBV2 and TRBJ2-1, the CDR3 gives the full variable domain: EPEVTQTPSHQVTQMGQEVILRCVPISNHLYFYWYRQILGQKVEFLVSFYNNEISEKSEIFDDQFSVERPDGSNFTLKIRSTKLEDSAMYFCAPVRERSSPQFFGPGTRLTVL.